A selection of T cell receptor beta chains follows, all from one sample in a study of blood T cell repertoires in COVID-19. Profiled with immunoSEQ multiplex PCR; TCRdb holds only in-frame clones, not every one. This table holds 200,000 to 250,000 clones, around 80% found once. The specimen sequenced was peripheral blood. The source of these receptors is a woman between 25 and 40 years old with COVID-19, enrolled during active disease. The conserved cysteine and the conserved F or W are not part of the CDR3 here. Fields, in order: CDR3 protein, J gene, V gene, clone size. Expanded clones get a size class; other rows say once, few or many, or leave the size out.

CDR3: ASSEYRVSNQPQH
J: TRBJ1-5
V: TRBV2
size: .

CDR3: ASSLALAGGQTQY
J: TRBJ2-5
V: TRBV7-2
size: .

CDR3: ASSLSLSGGETQY
J: TRBJ2-5
V: TRBV28
size: .

CDR3: ASSLDGGGALGYGYT
J: TRBJ1-2
V: TRBV5-4
size: .

CDR3: ASSGLDRGLSYEQY
J: TRBJ2-7
V: TRBV2
size: .

CDR3: ASARLTGAAGYT
J: TRBJ1-2
V: TRBV2
size: .

CDR3: ASSYGRGRDTEAF
J: TRBJ1-1
V: TRBV6-5
size: .

CDR3: ASSLTGGSYNEQF
J: TRBJ2-1
V: TRBV5-1
size: few

CDR3: ASRQRLSETQY
J: TRBJ2-5
V: TRBV13
size: .

CDR3: ASTNTEAF
J: TRBJ1-1
V: TRBV27
size: .

CDR3: ASSRQTGQETQY
J: TRBJ2-5
V: TRBV9
size: .

CDR3: ASSRPGNYGYT
J: TRBJ1-2
V: TRBV5-4
size: few

CDR3: ASSWTGGPNYGYT
J: TRBJ1-2
V: TRBV7-9
size: .

CDR3: ASSFLQGTNTEAF
J: TRBJ1-1
V: TRBV5-4
size: few

CDR3: ASSYSYRDNEQY
J: TRBJ2-7
V: TRBV6-2/TRBV6-3
size: .

CDR3: ATTGTAYGYT
J: TRBJ1-2
V: TRBV2
size: .

CDR3: ASSRPGQGIRDTQY
J: TRBJ2-3
V: TRBV5-4
size: .

CDR3: ASSQGGLRAGGNNEQF
J: TRBJ2-1
V: TRBV4-1
size: .

CDR3: ASSRGGSSYEQY
J: TRBJ2-7
V: TRBV6-5
size: .

CDR3: SARQGSEQY
J: TRBJ2-7
V: TRBV20-1
size: once

CDR3: ASSFFRDSGYT
J: TRBJ1-2
V: TRBV27
size: .

CDR3: ASSPSTGSGELF
J: TRBJ2-2
V: TRBV18
size: .

CDR3: ASSERGIGELF
J: TRBJ2-2
V: TRBV6-1
size: .

CDR3: ATSRLRETGELF
J: TRBJ2-2
V: TRBV15
size: .

CDR3: ASSYFREHQPQH
J: TRBJ1-5
V: TRBV6-2/TRBV6-3
size: many

CDR3: ASSGRDREGAYNEQF
J: TRBJ2-1
V: TRBV11-2
size: once

CDR3: ASSQDLDRANYGYT
J: TRBJ1-2
V: TRBV3-1/TRBV3-2
size: .

CDR3: ASRGGSRSNTEAF
J: TRBJ1-1
V: TRBV10-2
size: .

CDR3: ASSRGASYEQY
J: TRBJ2-7
V: TRBV12-3/TRBV12-4
size: .

CDR3: ASSLGSGGLYEQY
J: TRBJ2-7
V: TRBV5-1
size: few

CDR3: ASSSSREQY
J: TRBJ2-7
V: TRBV27
size: .

CDR3: ASSPTGDEQF
J: TRBJ2-1
V: TRBV18
size: .

CDR3: ASRDNRAF
J: TRBJ1-1
V: TRBV6-4
size: .

CDR3: AGGREDDYEQY
J: TRBJ2-7
V: TRBV2
size: .

CDR3: SASIWQGSYEQY
J: TRBJ2-7
V: TRBV20-1
size: .

CDR3: ASSHGQGLYT
J: TRBJ1-2
V: TRBV4-1
size: .

CDR3: ASSPQVNTEAF
J: TRBJ1-1
V: TRBV5-4
size: .

CDR3: ASTFSSQGSYEQY
J: TRBJ2-7
V: TRBV6-5
size: .

CDR3: ASSLERGEQF
J: TRBJ2-1
V: TRBV5-1
size: .

CDR3: SAYGDSSSTEAF
J: TRBJ1-1
V: TRBV29-1
size: .

CDR3: ASSQSVRELGGNRSNQPQH
J: TRBJ1-5
V: TRBV23-1
size: .

CDR3: AWSDVGLARTDTQY
J: TRBJ2-3
V: TRBV30
size: .

CDR3: ASSPRQLAGGLDTQY
J: TRBJ2-3
V: TRBV11-2
size: .

CDR3: ASSLQMNTEAF
J: TRBJ1-1
V: TRBV27
size: .

CDR3: ASSFQGVLDTQY
J: TRBJ2-3
V: TRBV27
size: .

CDR3: SVDGSPTSGLYNEQF
J: TRBJ2-1
V: TRBV29-1
size: .

CDR3: ASSSLAGAYHEQF
J: TRBJ2-1
V: TRBV19
size: .

CDR3: ASTETGSNQPQH
J: TRBJ1-5
V: TRBV28
size: .